This is a list of T cell receptor beta chains from one sample in a study of shared clonotypes between healthy human individuals. TCRdb keeps only in-frame clones here, not all; method: immunoSEQ multiplex PCR. Among around 2,100,000 clones listed, about 94% were seen once. The sample was naive CD8+ T cells sorted from blood. The origin of the receptors is a man younger than 35 in good health. The CDR3 runs from the conserved cysteine through the conserved F or W. The order of the fields is V gene, CDR3 length, clone size, J gene, D gene, CDR3 DNA, CDR3 protein. D genes are given only for firm matches. Clone sizes are given selectively: once, few, many, or a class where the clone is expanded.

TRBV7-8	18	.	TRBJ2-1	TRBD1	TGTGCCAGCAGAACAAGTCTGAGGACAGGTTTTAAAGGCGATGAGCAGTTCTTC	CASRTSLRTGFKGDEQFF
TRBV4-1	16	once	TRBJ2-1	TRBD2	TGCGCCAGCAGCCAAATCACTGGGACTAGCGGGAGTGGGCAGTTCTTC	CASSQITGTSGSGQFF
TRBV7-9	11	.	TRBJ1-1	.	TGTGCCAGCAGCCAAGGAACTGAAGCTTTCTTT	CASSQGTEAFF
TRBV11-3	16	.	TRBJ2-1	TRBD1	TGTGCCAGCAGCACGGGACAGGGATCGTTCTACAATGAGCAGTTCTTC	CASSTGQGSFYNEQFF
TRBV6-5	13	.	TRBJ1-1	.	TGTGCCAGCAGGGTAGACAGGAACACTGAAGCTTTCTTT	CASRVDRNTEAFF
TRBV7-9	13	.	TRBJ1-2	.	TGTGCCAGCAGCCCGGACGTCTCCTGGGGCTACACCTTC	CASSPDVSWGYTF
TRBV5-1	15	.	TRBJ2-5	.	TGCGCCAGCAAACTCCCGAGGGGTAATCAGGAGACCCAGTACTTC	CASKLPRGNQETQYF
TRBV5-6	14	.	TRBJ1-2	.	TGTGCCAGCAGCTTGGACAGCAACTTCTATGGCTACACCTTC	CASSLDSNFYGYTF
TRBV19	14	.	TRBJ1-2	TRBD1	TGTGCCAGTAGTATCGGACAGGGCAACTATGGCTACACCTTC	CASSIGQGNYGYTF
TRBV28	13	.	TRBJ1-2	TRBD1	TGTGCCAGCAGCCCCAGGGGGAGCTATGGCTACACCTTC	CASSPRGSYGYTF
TRBV5-1	14	.	TRBJ1-3	.	TGCGCCAGCAGCTTGGGAGTCTCTGGAAACACCATATATTTT	CASSLGVSGNTIYF
TRBV10-3	13	.	TRBJ1-2	.	TGTGCCACCATGGGGGATGCGAACTATGGCTACACCTTC	CATMGDANYGYTF
TRBV6-5	13	.	TRBJ2-1	.	TGTGCCAGCAACTCCGGGTCCTACAATGAGCAGTTCTTC	CASNSGSYNEQFF
TRBV2	15	.	TRBJ2-1	.	TGTGCCAGCAGCACACTAGTCCAGTCCTACAATGAGCAGTTCTTC	CASSTLVQSYNEQFF
TRBV6-5	13	.	TRBJ1-1	.	TGTGCCAGCAGTTACTTCCTGGGGACTGAAGCTTTCTTT	CASSYFLGTEAFF
TRBV5-6	16	.	TRBJ2-5	.	TGTGCCAGCAGCTTGGAGACAACACCCCGCCCGGAGACCCAGTACTTC	CASSLETTPRPETQYF
TRBV5-6	13	.	TRBJ2-3	.	TGTGCCAGCGCTGGGGGAGCGGCAGATACGCAGTATTTT	CASAGGAADTQYF
TRBV6-5	14	.	TRBJ1-2	.	TGTGCCAGCAGTTACGGTCCGGGGATGGGTGGCTACACCTTC	CASSYGPGMGGYTF
TRBV27	13	.	TRBJ2-7	.	TGTGCCAGCAGTTTACACTACTCCTACGAGCAGTACTTC	CASSLHYSYEQYF
TRBV14	13	.	TRBJ2-7	.	TGTGCCAGCAGCCCGTACTCCAGGACTGAGCAGTACTTC	CASSPYSRTEQYF
TRBV7-9	15	.	TRBJ2-5	.	TGTGCCAGCACCCATAGCGGAGCAAATGAAGAGACCCAGTACTTC	CASTHSGANEETQYF
TRBV10-3	12	.	TRBJ1-2	.	TGTGCCATCAGTGAGAACGACATCGGCTACACCTTC	CAISENDIGYTF
TRBV9	16	.	TRBJ2-7	TRBD2	TGTGCCAGCAGCGCCTCCTTGAGCGGGAGTATCTACGAGCAGTACTTC	CASSASLSGSIYEQYF
TRBV5-6	17	.	TRBJ1-6	.	TGTGCCAGCAGCTTAGGACAGCCCAGCTCCTATAATTCACCCCTCCACTTT	CASSLGQPSSYNSPLHF
TRBV28	18	once	TRBJ2-3	TRBD1	TGTGCCAGCAGTTCCAGAATAGGACAGGGTTCCAGAACAGATACGCAGTATTTT	CASSSRIGQGSRTDTQYF
TRBV7-9	14	.	TRBJ2-7	TRBD1	TGTGCCAGCAGCTTCGGGACAGGGTACTACGAGCAGTACTTC	CASSFGTGYYEQYF
TRBV7-9	14	.	TRBJ2-5	.	TGTGCCAGCAGCTTAGTACTGACCCTAGAGACCCAGTACTTC	CASSLVLTLETQYF
TRBV9	15	.	TRBJ1-1	.	TGTGCCAGCAGCGTCGAGGGTCTTGATACTGAAGCGGCTTTCTTT	CASSVEGLDTEAAFF
TRBV20-1	10	.	TRBJ1-6	.	TGCAGTGCTAGTGACTCACCCCTCCACTTT	CSASDSPLHF
TRBV11-2	17	.	TRBJ2-5	.	TGTGCCAGCAGCTTCCCTAAGGGAAGGGTGGTGCAAGAGACCCAGTACTTC	CASSFPKGRVVQETQYF
TRBV20-1	11	.	TRBJ2-7	.	TGCAGTGCACCCAGGGACTACGAGCAGTACTTC	CSAPRDYEQYF
TRBV7-8	16	.	TRBJ2-5	TRBD1	TGTGCCAGCAGCTTAACAGGGGGCGCCCCTGCGGGGACCCAGTACTTC	CASSLTGGAPAGTQYF
TRBV28	16	.	TRBJ2-5	TRBD2	TGTGCCAGCAGTAGTAAGCGGGAGTCGTCAGGGGAGACCCAGTACTTC	CASSSKRESSGETQYF
TRBV12-5	16	.	TRBJ2-7	TRBD1	TGTGCTAGTGGTTTGGTATACGAACAGGGGGCGGACGAGCAGTACTTC	CASGLVYEQGADEQYF
TRBV5-6	16	.	TRBJ2-5	TRBD1	TGTGCCAGCAGCTTGGGGGGACAGGGGAGACAAGAGACCCAGTACTTC	CASSLGGQGRQETQYF
TRBV6-1	14	.	TRBJ2-2	.	TGTGCCAGCAGTGACGGGGTATGGACCGGGGAGCTGTTTTTT	CASSDGVWTGELFF
TRBV25-1	16	.	TRBJ2-5	.	TGTGCCAGCAGTGGGGGCTTTATGACAGGCGAAGAGACCCAGTACTTC	CASSGGFMTGEETQYF
TRBV11-1	13	.	TRBJ2-5	.	TGTGCCAGCAGCACCGGGCTTGGAGAGACCCAGTACTTC	CASSTGLGETQYF
TRBV4-1	16	.	TRBJ2-7	.	TGCGCCAGCAGCCAAGGAGGGCCCACAGGGAGCTACGAGCAGTACTTC	CASSQGGPTGSYEQYF
TRBV2	16	.	TRBJ1-1	TRBD1	TGTGCCAGCAGGGCTACCGGGACAGGCAAAAACACTGAAGCTTTCTTT	CASRATGTGKNTEAFF
TRBV5-1	14	.	TRBJ2-7	.	TGCGCCAGCACCCCAGCCCCCGAATACTACGAGCAGTACTTC	CASTPAPEYYEQYF
TRBV7-8	14	.	TRBJ2-7	TRBD2	TGTGCCAGCAGTTGGACTAGTCAGACCTACGAGCAGTACTTC	CASSWTSQTYEQYF
TRBV27	12	.	TRBJ2-7	.	TGTGCCAGCAGTTTCATTGCAGGGAGTCCGTACTTC	CASSFIAGSPYF
TRBV28	13	.	TRBJ1-2	.	TGTGCCAGCAGCGACAGGCCCGACGATGGCTACACCTTC	CASSDRPDDGYTF
TRBV10-3	18	.	TRBJ1-5	TRBD1	TGTGCCATCAAGGGACTCCGGGACAGGGACTGGAGCAATCAGCCCCAGCATTTT	CAIKGLRDRDWSNQPQHF
TRBV4-2	13	.	TRBJ1-2	.	TGTGCCAGCAGCCAAGAATTCCGGGAGGGCTACACCTTC	CASSQEFREGYTF
TRBV9	17	.	TRBJ1-1	TRBD1	TGTGCCAGCAGCCTCTGGACAGGGGGAGCGCGGTACACTGAAGCTTTCTTT	CASSLWTGGARYTEAFF
TRBV4-1	14	.	TRBJ1-1	TRBD1	TGCGCCAGCCATTCTCGACAGGGGGCGACTGAAGCTTTCTTT	CASHSRQGATEAFF
TRBV11-2	13	.	TRBJ1-4	.	TGTGCCAGCAGCTTAGATGTAGGAGGAAAACTGTTTTTT	CASSLDVGGKLFF
TRBV6-1	13	.	TRBJ2-7	.	TGTGCCAGCAGTGAAGCGAATCTATACGAGCAGTACTTC	CASSEANLYEQYF
TRBV7-2	17	.	TRBJ1-2	.	TGTGCCAGCAGCTCTACAGAGGCCGACCCCTCCAACTATGGCTACACCTTC	CASSSTEADPSNYGYTF
TRBV28	12	.	TRBJ2-7	.	TGTGCCAGCAGTCCACCGACCTACGAGCAGTACTTC	CASSPPTYEQYF
TRBV9	14	.	TRBJ2-7	TRBD2	TGTGCCAGCAGCGAGGGCGGGAGTGGGTACGAGCAGTACTTC	CASSEGGSGYEQYF
TRBV28	16	.	TRBJ2-7	TRBD1	TGTGCCAGCAGTTTAGGGCTCGGTGAGGGGGCGTACGAGCAGTACTTC	CASSLGLGEGAYEQYF